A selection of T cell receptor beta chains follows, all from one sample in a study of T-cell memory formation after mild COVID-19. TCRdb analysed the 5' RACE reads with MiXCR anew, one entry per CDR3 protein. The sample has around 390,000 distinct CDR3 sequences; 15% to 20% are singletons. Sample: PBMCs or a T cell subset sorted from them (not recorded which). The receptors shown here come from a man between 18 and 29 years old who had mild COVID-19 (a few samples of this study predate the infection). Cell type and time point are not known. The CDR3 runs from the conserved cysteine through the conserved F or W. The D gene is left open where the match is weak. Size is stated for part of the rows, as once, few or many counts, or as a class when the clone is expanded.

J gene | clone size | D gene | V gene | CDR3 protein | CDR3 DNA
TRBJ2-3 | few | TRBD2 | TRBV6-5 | CASSYSSGGATDTQYF | TGTGCCAGCAGTTACTCTAGCGGGGGGGCTACAGATACGCAGTATTTT
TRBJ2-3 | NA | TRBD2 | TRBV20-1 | CSARDRASGASSTDTQYF | TGCAGTGCTAGAGATCGGGCTAGCGGGGCTTCTAGCACAGATACGCAGTATTTT
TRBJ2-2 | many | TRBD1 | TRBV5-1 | CASSFSRGLGTGELFF | TGCGCCAGCAGCTTTAGTAGGGGGCTCGGCACCGGGGAGCTGTTTTTT
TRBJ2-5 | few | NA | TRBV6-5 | CASSYSILGRTQYF | TGTGCCAGCAGTTACTCGATTCTTGGGCGGACCCAGTACTTC
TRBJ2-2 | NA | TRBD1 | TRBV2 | CASKGGQGTGELFF | TGTGCCAGCAAGGGGGGACAGGGCACCGGGGAGCTGTTTTTT
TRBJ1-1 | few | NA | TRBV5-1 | CASSLSQDTEAFF | TGCGCCAGCAGCTTGTCGCAGGACACTGAAGCTTTCTTT
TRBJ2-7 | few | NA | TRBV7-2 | CASNYQVGSPEQYF | TGTGCCAGCAACTATCAAGTGGGCTCTCCCGAGCAGTACTTC
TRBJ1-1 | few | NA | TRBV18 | CASSLLDPNTEAFF | TGTGCCAGCTCTCTATTAGACCCGAACACTGAAGCTTTCTTT
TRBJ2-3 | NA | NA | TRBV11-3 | CASSPWGGNTDTQYF | TGTGCCAGCAGCCCCTGGGGCGGGAACACAGATACGCAGTATTTT
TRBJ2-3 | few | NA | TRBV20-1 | CSARLGTGFPSDTQYF | TGCAGTGCTAGATTGGGCACAGGTTTTCCATCAGATACGCAGTATTTT
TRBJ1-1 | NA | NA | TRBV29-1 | CSVAAGWGMSTEAFF | TGCAGCGTAGCCGCGGGGTGGGGGATGAGCACTGAAGCTTTCTTT
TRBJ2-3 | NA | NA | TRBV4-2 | CASSQRGGSRADTQYF | TGTGCCAGCAGTCAGAGGGGGGGTAGCAGGGCAGATACGCAGTATTTT
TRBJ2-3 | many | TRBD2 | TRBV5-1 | CASSTTSGTDTQYF | TGCGCCAGCAGCACGACTAGCGGCACAGATACGCAGTATTTT
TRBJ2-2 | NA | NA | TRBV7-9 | CASSKRIQYTGELFF | TGTGCCAGCAGCAAAAGGATTCAGTACACCGGGGAGCTGTTTTTT
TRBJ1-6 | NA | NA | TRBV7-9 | CASSFLSGDPDSPLHF | TGTGCCAGCAGCTTTCTGTCAGGAGATCCTGATTCACCCCTCCACTTT
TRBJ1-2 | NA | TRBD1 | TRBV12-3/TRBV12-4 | CASRNQGGYGYTF | TGTGCCAGCAGAAATCAGGGGGGCTATGGCTACACCTTC
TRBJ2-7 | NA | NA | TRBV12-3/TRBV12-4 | CASSDLTGSYEQYF | TGTGCCAGCAGTGATTTAACAGGGAGCTACGAGCAGTACTTC
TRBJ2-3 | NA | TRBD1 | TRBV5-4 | CASSTRDRVADTQYF | TGTGCCAGCAGCACACGGGACAGGGTCGCAGATACGCAGTATTTT
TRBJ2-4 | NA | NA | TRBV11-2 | CASSLDMLAKNIQYF | TGTGCCAGCAGCTTAGATATGTTAGCCAAAAACATTCAGTACTTC
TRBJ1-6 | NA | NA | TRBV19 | CASSIYGPSPLHF | TGTGCCAGTAGTATCTACGGTCCTTCACCCCTCCACTTT
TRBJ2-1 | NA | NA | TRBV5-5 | CASSLRGIYNEQFF | TGTGCCAGCAGCTTGAGGGGGATCTACAATGAGCAGTTCTTC
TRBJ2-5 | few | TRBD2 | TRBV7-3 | CASSLSSGGVPKHF | TGTGCCAGCAGCTTATCTAGCGGGGGGGTCCCGAAACACTTC
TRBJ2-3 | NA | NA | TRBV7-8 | CASSSLPREADTQYF | TGTGCCAGCAGCTCGTTACCACGAGAGGCAGATACGCAGTATTTT
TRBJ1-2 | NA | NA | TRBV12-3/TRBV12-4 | CASSLERGRPYQLMGYTF | TGTGCCAGCAGTTTAGAAAGGGGCAGGCCCTACCAGTTAATGGGCTACACCTTC
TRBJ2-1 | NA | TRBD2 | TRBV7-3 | CASSSSSGGTRNEQFF | TGTGCCAGCAGCTCATCTAGCGGGGGGACGAGAAATGAGCAGTTCTTC
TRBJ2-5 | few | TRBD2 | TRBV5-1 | CASAEVAGVETQYF | TGCGCCAGCGCGGAGGTAGCGGGGGTAGAGACCCAGTACTTC
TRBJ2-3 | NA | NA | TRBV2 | CAKEGGDTDTQYF | TGTGCCAAAGAAGGGGGGGACACAGATACGCAGTATTTT
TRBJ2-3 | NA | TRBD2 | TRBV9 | CASSGAGHTDTQYF | TGTGCCAGCAGCGGAGCGGGGCACACAGATACGCAGTATTTT
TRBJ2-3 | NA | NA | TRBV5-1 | CASSLSVGSTDTQYF | TGCGCCAGCAGCTTGAGTGTCGGGAGCACAGATACGCAGTATTTT
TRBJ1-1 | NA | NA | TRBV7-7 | CASSPIQGPETEAFF | TGTGCTAGCAGCCCGATACAGGGCCCGGAGACTGAAGCTTTCTTT
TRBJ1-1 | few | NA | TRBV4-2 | CASSQDGQNTEAFF | TGTGCCAGCAGCCAAGACGGGCAGAACACTGAAGCTTTCTTT
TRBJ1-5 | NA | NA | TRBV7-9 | CASSRIGTDNQPQHF | TGTGCCAGCAGCCGGATCGGGACCGACAATCAGCCCCAGCATTTT
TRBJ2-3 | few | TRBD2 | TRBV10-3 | CAINPNAGGTDTQYF | TGTGCCATCAATCCGAATGCGGGGGGAACAGATACGCAGTATTTT
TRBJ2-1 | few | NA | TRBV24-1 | CATSDNGGRYNEQFF | TGTGCCACCAGTGATAATGGGGGGCGCTACAATGAGCAGTTCTTC
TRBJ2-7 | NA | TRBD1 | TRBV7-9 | CASSIQGAGEQYF | TGTGCCAGCAGCATACAGGGGGCCGGGGAGCAGTACTTC
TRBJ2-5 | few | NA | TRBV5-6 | CASSLASWSGRETQYF | TGTGCCAGCAGCTTGGCCTCTTGGTCAGGGAGGGAGACCCAGTACTTC
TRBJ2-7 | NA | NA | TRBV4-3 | CASSQDSKYEQYF | TGCGCCAGCAGCCAAGACTCGAAGTACGAGCAGTACTTC
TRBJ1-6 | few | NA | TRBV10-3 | CAISEFTDLHSPLHF | TGTGCCATCAGTGAGTTTACAGATCTTCATTCACCCCTCCACTTT
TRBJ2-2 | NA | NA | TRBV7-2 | CASSFIHAGELFF | TGTGCCAGCAGCTTTATCCACGCCGGGGAGCTGTTTTTT
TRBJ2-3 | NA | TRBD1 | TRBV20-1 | CSASSAQGADTQYF | TGCAGTGCTAGTTCGGCGCAGGGGGCGGATACGCAGTATTTT
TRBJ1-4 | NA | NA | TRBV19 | CASSIQGVGEKLFF | TGTGCCAGTAGTATTCAAGGGGTCGGAGAAAAACTGTTTTTT
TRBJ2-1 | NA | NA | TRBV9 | CASRVAGSSYNEQFF | TGTGCCAGCAGGGTCGCAGGGAGCTCCTACAATGAGCAGTTCTTC
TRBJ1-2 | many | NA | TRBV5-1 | CASRPLDSYGYTF | TGCGCCAGCAGGCCTCTGGACAGCTATGGCTACACCTTC
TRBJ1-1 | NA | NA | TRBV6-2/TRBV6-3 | CASSKSRERNTEAFF | TGTGCCAGCTCGAAATCCAGGGAAAGGAACACTGAAGCTTTCTTT
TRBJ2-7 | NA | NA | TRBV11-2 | CATRTTEGYEQYF | TGTGCCACGCGAACCACCGAGGGGTACGAGCAGTACTTC
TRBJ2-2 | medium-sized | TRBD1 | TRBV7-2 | CASSLVGGANTGELFF | TGTGCCAGCAGCTTAGTAGGGGGCGCGAACACCGGGGAGCTGTTTTTT